The rows below give T cell receptor beta chains drawn from one sample of a study of cytomegalovirus exposure and HLA in healthy donors. Clones were sequenced by immunoSEQ multiplex PCR, and TCRdb holds only the in-frame ones, with some missing. The table includes some 190,000 clones, over 75% detected once. Sequencing was performed on PBMCs. The receptors here all came from a woman aged 30 to 39 in good health and CMV-seronegative. CDR3s include the opening cysteine and the closing phenylalanine or tryptophan. The D gene is left open where the match is weak. Size is omitted from some rows. Given values are once, few, many or a class for expanded clones.

D gene,clone size,V gene,J gene,CDR3 protein,CDR3 DNA
TRBD1,NA,TRBV5-1,TRBJ2-7,CASSFQPGQETYEQYF,TGCGCCAGCAGCTTCCAACCGGGACAGGAGACCTACGAGCAGTACTTC
NA,NA,TRBV5-6,TRBJ2-5,CASSLVAALGTQYF,TGTGCCAGCAGCTTGGTCGCGGCTTTAGGGACCCAGTACTTC
TRBD2,NA,TRBV5-1,TRBJ2-7,CASSHGAGAYEQYF,TGCGCCAGCAGCCATGGAGCGGGGGCTTACGAGCAGTACTTC
NA,once,TRBV5-1,TRBJ2-6,CASSLLAGGANVLTF,TGCGCCAGCAGCTTACTAGCTGGTGGGGCCAACGTCCTGACTTTC
NA,NA,TRBV10-3,TRBJ2-3,CAISEETGHTDTQYF,TGTGCCATCAGTGAGGAGACAGGACACACAGATACGCAGTATTTT
TRBD1,NA,TRBV29-1,TRBJ2-7,CSAASPSGTGFDEQYF,TGCAGCGCTGCTTCCCCGTCCGGGACAGGGTTCGACGAGCAGTACTTC
NA,NA,TRBV5-6,TRBJ2-3,CASSLGRSPRDTQYF,TGTGCCAGCAGCTTGGGGCGCAGTCCTAGAGATACGCAGTATTTT
NA,NA,TRBV5-1,TRBJ1-1,CASSLRGHPRDTEAFF,TGCGCCAGCAGCTTGCGGGGACACCCGAGGGACACTGAAGCTTTCTTT
NA,NA,TRBV19,TRBJ2-3,CASSLSTDTQYF,TGTGCCAGTAGTCTTAGCACAGATACGCAGTATTTT
NA,NA,TRBV5-6,TRBJ2-6,CASSLGGVLSGANVLTF,TGTGCCAGCAGCTTGGGGGGCGTGTTGTCTGGGGCCAACGTCCTGACTTTC
NA,NA,TRBV7-8,TRBJ1-5,CASSLALTGPLSNQPQHF,TGTGCCAGCAGCTTAGCTCTGACAGGACCGCTTAGCAATCAGCCCCAGCATTTT
NA,NA,TRBV11-2,TRBJ1-5,CASSQGRYSNQPQHF,TGTGCCAGCAGCCAGGGAAGGTATAGCAATCAGCCCCAGCATTTT
TRBD1,NA,TRBV29-1,TRBJ2-2,CSVGRDRLTGELFF,TGCAGCGTTGGCCGGGACAGACTCACCGGGGAGCTGTTTTTT
NA,NA,TRBV5-1,TRBJ2-7,CASRAGADEQYF,TGCGCCAGCCGAGCAGGGGCGGACGAGCAGTACTTC
NA,NA,TRBV5-1,TRBJ2-2,CASSLPPNTGELFF,TGCGCCAGCAGCTTGCCTCCCAACACCGGGGAGCTGTTTTTT
NA,few,TRBV12-5,TRBJ1-1,CASGLSGNTEAFF,TGTGCTAGTGGTTTGTCCGGGAACACTGAAGCTTTCTTT
NA,NA,TRBV30,TRBJ1-2,CAWSVGRGNYGYTF,TGTGCCTGGAGTGTAGGACGGGGGAACTATGGCTACACCTTC
TRBD1,NA,TRBV6-6,TRBJ2-7,CASSFTGQGTEQYF,TGTGCCAGCAGTTTTACCGGACAGGGAACCGAGCAGTACTTC
TRBD2,NA,TRBV19,TRBJ2-3,CASSISSGARTDTQYF,TGTGCCAGTAGTATAAGCAGCGGGGCCCGCACAGATACGCAGTATTTT
NA,few,TRBV27,TRBJ2-7,CASGGTLSYEQYF,TGTGCCAGCGGGGGGACTCTCTCCTACGAGCAGTACTTC
TRBD1,NA,TRBV10-3,TRBJ2-6,CASGTGESGANVLTF,TGTGCCAGCGGGACAGGGGAGAGTGGGGCCAACGTCCTGACTTTC
TRBD1,NA,TRBV6-1,TRBJ1-5,CASSEATGGVEPQHF,TGTGCCAGCAGTGAAGCAACAGGGGGCGTGGAGCCCCAGCATTTT
NA,NA,TRBV10-2,TRBJ1-6,CASGEEDNSPLHF,TGCGCCAGCGGGGAGGAAGATAATTCACCCCTCCACTTT
TRBD2,NA,TRBV2,TRBJ2-1,CASRRRTSEDEQFF,TGTGCCAGCAGGAGGCGGACTAGTGAAGATGAGCAGTTCTTC
NA,NA,TRBV27,TRBJ2-3,CASSPLRGVRTDTQYF,TGTGCCAGCAGTCCCCTCAGGGGGGTCCGAACAGATACGCAGTATTTT
TRBD1,NA,TRBV2,TRBJ1-1,CASSTHRTGGAIEAFF,TGTGCCAGCAGTACCCACCGTACAGGGGGAGCAATCGAAGCTTTCTTT
NA,NA,TRBV11-2,TRBJ1-2,CASSSTALSYGYTF,TGTGCCAGCAGCTCAACAGCCCTTTCCTATGGCTACACCTTC
NA,NA,TRBV15,TRBJ2-6,CATSRPGRDPGANVLTF,TGTGCCACCAGCAGGCCCGGGAGAGACCCTGGGGCCAACGTCCTGACTTTC
NA,few,TRBV6-5,TRBJ1-2,CASSYGTQNGYTF,TGTGCCAGCAGTTACGGGACACAAAATGGCTACACCTTC
NA,NA,TRBV2,TRBJ1-6,CASTWEGASPLHF,TGTGCCAGCACCTGGGAGGGTGCCTCACCCCTCCACTTT
NA,NA,TRBV6-1,TRBJ1-1,CASSEHRYAAFF,TGTGCCAGCAGTGAACACAGGTATGCGGCTTTCTTT
NA,NA,TRBV27,TRBJ2-7,CASRLLGDYEQYF,TGTGCCAGCAGGCTGTTAGGGGACTACGAGCAGTACTTC
TRBD1,NA,TRBV30,TRBJ1-1,CAGSGTGSANTEAFF,TGTGCCGGGTCCGGGACAGGGTCCGCGAACACTGAAGCTTTCTTT
TRBD2,NA,TRBV13,TRBJ2-7,CASSVFVALAGGQDEQYF,TGTGCCAGCTCCGTTTTTGTGGCCCTAGCGGGGGGTCAGGACGAGCAGTACTTC
NA,NA,TRBV9,TRBJ1-6,CASSVGRQNNSPLHF,TGTGCCAGCAGCGTAGGGAGACAGAATAATTCACCCCTCCACTTT
TRBD2,few,TRBV5-1,TRBJ2-3,CASSRVSSGGDRFGTDTQYF,TGCGCCAGCAGCAGGGTTTCTAGCGGGGGGGATAGATTCGGCACAGATACGCAGTATTTT
NA,NA,TRBV7-7,TRBJ2-3,CASSLNGGDAMNTQYF,TGTGCCAGCAGCTTAAATGGCGGGGATGCCATGAATACGCAGTATTTT
TRBD1,once,TRBV6-5,TRBJ2-7,CASSLTGVYEQYF,TGTGCCAGCAGTTTAACAGGGGTCTACGAGCAGTACTTC
TRBD2,NA,TRBV7-8,TRBJ2-7,CASSPAGVAYEQYF,TGTGCCAGCAGCCCCGCGGGGGTAGCCTACGAGCAGTACTTC
NA,once,TRBV5-1,TRBJ1-2,CASSLDREYGYTF,TGCGCCAGCAGCTTGGACAGGGAATATGGCTACACCTTC
NA,few,TRBV2,TRBJ1-2,CASSLTGELNGYTF,TGTGCCAGCAGTCTGACAGGAGAGCTCAATGGCTACACCTTC
NA,NA,TRBV27,TRBJ1-1,CASSLRGRGTEAFF,TGTGCCAGCAGTTTACGGGGTCGGGGCACTGAAGCTTTCTTT
TRBD2,NA,TRBV18,TRBJ2-7,CASSTFSGGDLSYPYEQYF,TGTGCCAGCTCAACGTTTAGCGGGGGAGACCTAAGTTATCCCTACGAGCAGTACTTC
NA,NA,TRBV6-6,TRBJ2-7,CASSSVSEQYF,TGTGCCAGCAGTTCGGTCTCCGAGCAGTACTTC
NA,NA,TRBV5-8,TRBJ1-1,CASSRAGPIEAFF,TGTGCCAGCAGCCGCGCGGGACCGATTGAAGCTTTCTTT
TRBD1,NA,TRBV6-1,TRBJ2-7,CASSDTGTGRYEQYF,TGTGCCAGCAGTGATACCGGGACAGGGCGCTACGAGCAGTACTTC
TRBD1,NA,TRBV12-5,TRBJ2-1,CASGRWDRGYNEQFF,TGTGCTAGTGGTCGCTGGGACAGGGGATACAATGAGCAGTTCTTC
TRBD1,NA,TRBV4-3,TRBJ1-4,CASSRGYPGQGSTNEKLFF,TGCGCCAGCAGCCGAGGATACCCGGGACAGGGATCAACTAATGAAAAACTGTTTTTT
NA,NA,TRBV6-1,TRBJ1-2,CASSENFPGYTF,TGTGCCAGCAGTGAAAACTTTCCCGGCTACACCTTC
TRBD1,few,TRBV4-1,TRBJ1-2,CASSQPKTGTYGYTF,TGCGCCAGCAGCCAGCCCAAGACAGGGACCTATGGCTACACCTTC
NA,NA,TRBV5-6,TRBJ2-7,CASSGTDRRTSYEQYF,TGTGCCAGCAGCGGCACCGACAGGCGCACCAGCTACGAGCAGTACTTC
TRBD1,NA,TRBV6-6,TRBJ1-1,CASKNRGDTEAFF,TGTGCCAGCAAAAACAGGGGTGACACTGAAGCTTTCTTT
NA,NA,TRBV7-2,TRBJ2-4,CASSPVKNIQYF,TGTGCCAGCAGCCCAGTGAAAAACATTCAGTACTTC
TRBD2,NA,TRBV2,TRBJ2-1,CASSERGAYNEQFF,TGTGCCAGCAGTGAGCGGGGGGCCTACAATGAGCAGTTCTTC